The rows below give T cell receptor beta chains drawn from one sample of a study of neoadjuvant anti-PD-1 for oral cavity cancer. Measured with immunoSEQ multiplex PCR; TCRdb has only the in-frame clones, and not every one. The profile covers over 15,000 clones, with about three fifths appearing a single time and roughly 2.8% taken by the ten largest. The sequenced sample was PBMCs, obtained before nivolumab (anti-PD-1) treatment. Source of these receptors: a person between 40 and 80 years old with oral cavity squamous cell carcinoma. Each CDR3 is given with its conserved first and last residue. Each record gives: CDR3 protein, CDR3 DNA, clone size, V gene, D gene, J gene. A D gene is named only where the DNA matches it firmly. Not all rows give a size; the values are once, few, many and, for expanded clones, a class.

CSADRNEKLFF	TGCAGTGCAGACAGGAATGAAAAACTGTTTTTT	-	TRBV20-1	-	TRBJ1-4
CASSLVLAGGPTGELFF	TGTGCCAGCAGCTTAGTCCTAGCGGGAGGGCCGACCGGGGAGCTGTTTTTT	-	TRBV11-2	TRBD2	TRBJ2-2
CASRQGNTGANVLTF	TGTGCCAGCAGACAGGGAAATACTGGGGCCAACGTCCTGACTTTC	-	TRBV6-1	-	TRBJ2-6
CASSLTANEKLFF	TGCGCCAGCAGCTTAACAGCTAATGAAAAACTGTTTTTT	-	TRBV5-1	-	TRBJ1-4
CASSQGLAGAYNEQFF	TGCGCCAGCAGCCAAGGTCTAGCGGGAGCCTACAATGAGCAGTTCTTC	-	TRBV4-1	TRBD2	TRBJ2-1
CATSRVGRDQPQHF	TGTGCCACCAGCAGAGTCGGCAGGGATCAGCCCCAGCATTTT	-	TRBV15	-	TRBJ1-5
CASSASPVGYNEQFF	TGTGCCAGTAGTGCGAGTCCTGTCGGATACAATGAGCAGTTCTTC	-	TRBV19	-	TRBJ2-1
CASSFFPGSNTF	TGTGCCAGCAGCTTCTTCCCAGGATCCAACACCTTC	-	TRBV5-4	-	TRBJ1-2
CAWSDGRAGWIQPQHF	TGTGCCTGGAGTGACGGGCGGGCAGGGTGGATTCAGCCCCAGCATTTT	-	TRBV30	-	TRBJ1-5
CASSDRQGYNEQFF	TGTGCCAGCAGTGATAGGCAGGGGTACAATGAGCAGTTCTTC	-	TRBV2	-	TRBJ2-1
CSARDMGEQFF	TGCAGTGCTAGAGATATGGGTGAGCAGTTCTTC	-	TRBV20-1	-	TRBJ2-1
CASGLNGDNEKLFF	TGCGCCAGCGGACTAAACGGAGATAATGAAAAACTGTTTTTT	few	TRBV5-1	-	TRBJ1-4
CASSSSGDNEQFF	TGTGCCAGCAGCTCAAGCGGAGACAATGAGCAGTTCTTC	-	TRBV7-6	-	TRBJ2-1
CASSQTTGVYTEAFF	TGTGCCAGCAGCCAGACGACAGGGGTTTACACTGAAGCTTTCTTT	once	TRBV11-2	TRBD1	TRBJ1-1
CASSLGDSNTGELFF	TGTGCCAGCAGCTTGGGTGATTCGAACACCGGGGAGCTGTTTTTT	-	TRBV7-8	-	TRBJ2-2
CASSIVGVVGQPQHF	TGTGCCAGTAGTATAGTCGGGGTCGTTGGTCAGCCCCAGCATTTT	few	TRBV19	-	TRBJ1-5
CASSIRQGETQYF	TGTGCCAGTAGTATAAGGCAGGGAGAGACCCAGTACTTC	-	TRBV19	-	TRBJ2-5
CASSYTDNQPQHF	TGTGCCAGCAGTTACACAGACAATCAGCCCCAGCATTTT	-	TRBV27	-	TRBJ1-5
CAWSPSMNTEAFF	TGTGCCTGGAGTCCGTCGATGAACACTGAAGCTTTCTTT	-	TRBV30	-	TRBJ1-1
CASTPGASGKLFF	TGTGCCAGCACTCCCGGGGCCAGTGGGAAACTGTTTTTT	few	TRBV25-1	-	TRBJ1-4
CASSQESRSPYEQYF	TGTGCCAGCAGCCAAGAATCAAGGTCTCCCTACGAGCAGTACTTC	few	TRBV4-2	-	TRBJ2-7
CASSIASTLNGQETQYF	TGTGCCAGTAGTATTGCGTCTACCCTAAACGGCCAAGAGACCCAGTACTTC	once	TRBV19	-	TRBJ2-5
CASSPSGSINEQFF	TGTGCCAGCAGCCCTAGCGGGAGCATAAATGAGCAGTTCTTC	-	TRBV11-2	TRBD2	TRBJ2-1
CASSELTTSTDTQYF	TGTGCCAGCAGTGAATTAACAACTAGCACAGATACGCAGTATTTT	-	TRBV6-1	-	TRBJ2-3
CASNRGQDTQYF	TGTGCCAGCAACAGGGGGCAAGATACGCAGTATTTT	-	TRBV2	TRBD1	TRBJ2-3
CASSDRQVYSYEQYF	TGTGCCAGCAGTGATCGACAGGTTTACTCCTACGAGCAGTACTTC	-	TRBV2	-	TRBJ2-7
CASRSTGGGDEQYF	TGTGCCAGCAGATCCACAGGGGGTGGCGACGAGCAGTACTTC	-	TRBV6-5	TRBD1	TRBJ2-7
CASSLDLGQPYNEQFF	TGTGCCAGCAGCTTAGATCTAGGACAGCCCTACAATGAGCAGTTCTTC	-	TRBV11-2	-	TRBJ2-1
CASSLGSGAEPQHF	TGTGCCAGCAGCTTAGGGTCGGGCGCCGAGCCCCAGCATTTT	-	TRBV7-9	-	TRBJ1-5
CASTLGGGPYEQYF	TGTGCCAGCACCCTAGGAGGGGGGCCCTACGAGCAGTACTTC	-	TRBV6-1	-	TRBJ2-7
CASSDSTGALNTEAFF	TGCGCCAGCAGCGATTCGACAGGGGCCTTGAACACTGAAGCTTTCTTT	-	TRBV5-1	TRBD1	TRBJ1-1
CASSPQQAPYEQYF	TGTGCCAGCAGCCCCCAACAGGCCCCCTACGAGCAGTACTTC	-	TRBV9	-	TRBJ2-7
CASSERGGNQPQHF	TGTGCCAGCAGCGAAAGGGGTGGCAATCAGCCCCAGCATTTT	-	TRBV9	-	TRBJ1-5
CASSLVPESKETQYF	TGCGCCAGCAGCTTGGTACCAGAGAGTAAAGAGACCCAGTACTTC	-	TRBV5-1	-	TRBJ2-5
CSVAGAGTQPQHF	TGCAGCGTGGCGGGGGCAGGGACTCAGCCCCAGCATTTT	-	TRBV29-1	-	TRBJ1-5
CSVFDSTLSSYEQYF	TGCAGCGTTTTCGACAGTACCTTGAGCTCCTACGAGCAGTACTTC	-	TRBV29-1	-	TRBJ2-7
CASRGQGAVYEQYF	TGCGCCAGCAGAGGGCAGGGGGCTGTCTACGAGCAGTACTTC	-	TRBV5-1	TRBD1	TRBJ2-7
CSARDSNQPQHF	TGCAGCGCCAGGGATAGCAATCAGCCCCAGCATTTT	-	TRBV29-1	-	TRBJ1-5
CASSLTGTLANTEAFF	TGCGCCAGCAGCTTGACTGGGACACTAGCAAACACTGAAGCTTTCTTT	few	TRBV5-1	-	TRBJ1-1
CASSQGGQLNQPQHF	TGTGCCAGCAGCCAAGGAGGACAGCTAAATCAGCCCCAGCATTTT	-	TRBV4-2	-	TRBJ1-5
CASSSSRDNYEQYF	TGTGCCAGCAGCTCGTCACGAGACAACTACGAGCAGTACTTC	few	TRBV13	-	TRBJ2-7
CASENRYNEQFF	TGTGCCAGTGAGAATCGCTACAATGAGCAGTTCTTC	-	TRBV19	-	TRBJ2-1
CASKRTLETDTQYF	TGTGCCAGCAAAAGGACCCTCGAAACAGATACGCAGTATTTT	-	TRBV9	-	TRBJ2-3
CASSVDLFTQYF	TGTGCCAGCAGTGTTGACTTATTTACGCAGTATTTT	-	TRBV6-1	-	TRBJ2-3
CASSQGSEQYF	TGTGCCAGCAGCCAAGGATCCGAGCAGTACTTC	-	TRBV6-5	-	TRBJ2-7
CASSIRNNLANQPQHF	TGTGCCAGTAGTATCAGGAACAACTTAGCAAATCAGCCCCAGCATTTT	-	TRBV19	-	TRBJ1-5
CASSPPSSFYGYTF	TGTGCCAGCAGCCCGCCCTCGTCTTTCTATGGCTACACCTTC	-	TRBV28	-	TRBJ1-2
CASRLGQTYNEKLFF	TGTGCCAGCAGACTTGGACAGACCTATAATGAAAAACTGTTTTTT	once	TRBV6-5	-	TRBJ1-4
CATSLGGFGTEAFF	TGTGCCACCAGCCTGGGGGGATTTGGCACTGAAGCTTTCTTT	-	TRBV15	-	TRBJ1-1
CARLRMGRTEAFF	TGTGCCAGACTCCGGATGGGGAGGACTGAAGCTTTCTTT	-	TRBV2	-	TRBJ1-1
CASSSLAPGEGQFF	TGTGCCAGCAGCTCTCTAGCCCCGGGGGAGGGGCAGTTCTTC	-	TRBV5-5	TRBD2	TRBJ2-1
CASSFMIKGVETQYF	TGTGCCAGCAGTTTCATGATCAAGGGAGTAGAGACCCAGTACTTC	-	TRBV28	-	TRBJ2-5